Sequencing of this T cell receptor (beta chain) was carried out in a study of vaccination effects on CD4 cells after COVID-19. There are 19 residues in the CDR3. Trimming shortened V by 0 bases and J by 4 bases, and 23 bases separated the two germline ends. Germline loops: CDR1 SGDLS, CDR2 YYNGEE. It was after 10 days of culture that CD4+ T cells were isolated. The individual was infected with SARS-CoV-2 between March and December 2020, as confirmed by PCR. Two-dose BNT162b2 or mRNA-1273 vaccination was given to participants. Cultures got half-medium changes with IL-2 on days 3 and 7. Sequenced by immunoSEQ multiplex PCR; TCRdb stores in-frame clones only, minus some. The sample has tens of thousands of clones, about 74% seen once. On this clone itself: Its target is not known.

The chain carries TRBV9 and TRBJ2-1; D possibly matches TRBD1 or TRBD2 (8 bases each). The sample was CD4+ T cells from PBMCs cultured without peptide, taken after COVID-19 vaccination. The sequence was collected from a human donor who had a prior SARS-CoV-2 infection. The CDR3 DNA follows: TGTGCCAGCAGCGTAGACCCAGGGGGCGGTAGCGGGGATTACAATGAGCAGTTCTTC. Protein sequence: CASSVDPGGGSGDYNEQFF.